This T cell receptor beta chain was profiled in a study of neurological immune-mediated disorders. Study at large: There were around 34 multiple sclerosis patients. Of these, around 31 had relapsing-remitting MS and 3 had secondary progressive MS.

2 million unsorted PBMCs were stored in RNAlater at -80 °C before RNA extraction. TCRdb passed the 5' RACE reads through MiXCR, listing each CDR3 protein once. The sample includes 50,000 to 70,000 distinct CDR3 sequences, 3% to 4% of them seen just once. This clonotype was picked up many times. This CDR3 is 14 amino acids long. Germline V CDR1 and CDR2: SQVTM, ANQGSEA. V lost 6 bases, J lost 0 bases, and 2 bases stayed unmatched. The rearrangement links TRBV29-1 to TRBJ2-5; 12 bases align to TRBD2. The sequencing input was PBMCs. The sequence came from a middle-aged man with multiple sclerosis. The CDR3 is CSVGTSGYQETQYF. In DNA, the CDR3 is TGCAGCGTAGGGACTAGCGGGTACCAAGAGACCCAGTACTTC.